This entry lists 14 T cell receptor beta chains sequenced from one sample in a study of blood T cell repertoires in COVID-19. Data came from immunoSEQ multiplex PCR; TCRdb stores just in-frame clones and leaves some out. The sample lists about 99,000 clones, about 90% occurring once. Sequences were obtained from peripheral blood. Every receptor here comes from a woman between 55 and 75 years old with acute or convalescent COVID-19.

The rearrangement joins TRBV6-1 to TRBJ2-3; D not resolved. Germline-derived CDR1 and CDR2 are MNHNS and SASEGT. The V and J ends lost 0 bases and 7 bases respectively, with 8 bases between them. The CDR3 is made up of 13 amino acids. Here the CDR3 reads CASSEAQRNTQYF. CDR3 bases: TGTGCCAGCAGTGAAGCGCAGCGAAATACGCAGTATTTT.

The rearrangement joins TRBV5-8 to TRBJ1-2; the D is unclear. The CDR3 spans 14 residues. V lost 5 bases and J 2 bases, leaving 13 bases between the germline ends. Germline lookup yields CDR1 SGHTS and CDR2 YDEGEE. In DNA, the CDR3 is TGTGCCAGCAGACCCGCCCTCGGGAACTATGGCTACACCTTC. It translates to CASRPALGNYGYTF.

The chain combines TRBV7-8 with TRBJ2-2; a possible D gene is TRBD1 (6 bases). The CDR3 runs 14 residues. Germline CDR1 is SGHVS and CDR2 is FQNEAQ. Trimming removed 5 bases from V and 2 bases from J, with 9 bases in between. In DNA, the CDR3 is TGTGCCAGCAGCCGGACAGCAAACACCGGGGAGCTGTTTTTT. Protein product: CASSRTANTGELFF.

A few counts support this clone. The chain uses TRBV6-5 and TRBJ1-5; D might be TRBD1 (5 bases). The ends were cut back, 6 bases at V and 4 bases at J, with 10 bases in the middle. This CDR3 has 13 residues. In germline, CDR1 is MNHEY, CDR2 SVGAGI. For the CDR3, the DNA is TGTGCCAGCAGGATCACAGGAAATCAGCCCCAGCATTTT. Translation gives CASRITGNQPQHF.

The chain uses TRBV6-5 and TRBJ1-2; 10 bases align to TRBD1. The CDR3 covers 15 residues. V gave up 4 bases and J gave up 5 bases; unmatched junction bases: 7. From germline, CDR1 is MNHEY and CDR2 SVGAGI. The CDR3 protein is CASSSLGQGTYGYTF. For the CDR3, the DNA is TGTGCCAGCAGTTCTCTGGGACAGGGGACTTATGGCTACACCTTC.

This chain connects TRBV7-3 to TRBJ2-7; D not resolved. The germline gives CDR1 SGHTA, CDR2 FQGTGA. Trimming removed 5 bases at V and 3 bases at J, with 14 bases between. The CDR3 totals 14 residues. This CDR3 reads CASSPSRFLYEQYV. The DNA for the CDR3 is TGTGCCAGCAGCCCTTCTAGGTTCCTCTACGAGCAGTACGTC.

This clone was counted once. The CDR3 DNA follows: TGCAGCGTCATGAACACTGAAGCTTTCTTT. Its protein is CSVMNTEAFF. This sequence joins TRBV29-1 and TRBJ1-1, with unresolved D. This CDR3 comprises 10 residues. Germline V gene sequence: CDR1 SQVTM, CDR2 ANQGSEA. The V end was cut by 6 bases, the J end by 0 bases, with 2 bases between.

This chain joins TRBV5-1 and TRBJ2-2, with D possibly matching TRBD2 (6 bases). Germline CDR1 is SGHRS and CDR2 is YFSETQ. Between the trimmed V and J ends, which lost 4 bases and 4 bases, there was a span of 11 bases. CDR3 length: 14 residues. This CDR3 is CASSLRLGTGELFF. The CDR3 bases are TGCGCCAGCAGCCTTCGACTAGGCACCGGGGAGCTGTTTTTT.

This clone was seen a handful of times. The CDR3 is CASSHNLPGQLTDTQYF. The CDR3 DNA is TGCGCCAGCAGTCACAATCTCCCGGGACAGCTCACAGATACGCAGTATTTT. The V and J genes are TRBV23-1 and TRBJ2-3; 7 nucleotides match TRBD1. TRBV23-1 is known as an ORF, though its function is uncertain. The V segment lost 3 bases and the J segment 2 bases; nucleotides outside the gene matches: 11. This CDR3 comprises 17 residues.

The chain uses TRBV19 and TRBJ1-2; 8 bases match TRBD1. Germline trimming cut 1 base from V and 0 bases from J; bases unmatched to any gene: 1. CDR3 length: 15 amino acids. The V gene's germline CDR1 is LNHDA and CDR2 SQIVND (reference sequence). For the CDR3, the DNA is TGTGCCAGTAGTATAGGGGACAGGCCTAACTATGGCTACACCTTC. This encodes CASSIGDRPNYGYTF.

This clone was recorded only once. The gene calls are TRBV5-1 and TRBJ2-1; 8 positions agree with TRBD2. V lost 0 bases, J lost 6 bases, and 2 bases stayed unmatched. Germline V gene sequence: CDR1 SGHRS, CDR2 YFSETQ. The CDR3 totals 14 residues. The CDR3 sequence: CASSLGAGVNEQFF. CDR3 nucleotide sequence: TGCGCCAGCAGCTTGGGAGCGGGAGTCAATGAGCAGTTCTTC.

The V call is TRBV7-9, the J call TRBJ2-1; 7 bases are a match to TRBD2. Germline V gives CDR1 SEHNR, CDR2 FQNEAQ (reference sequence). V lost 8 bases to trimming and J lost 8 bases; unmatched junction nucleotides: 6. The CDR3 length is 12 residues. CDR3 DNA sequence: TGTGCCAGCGGAAGCGGGATCCATGAGCAGTTCTTC. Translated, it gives CASGSGIHEQFF.

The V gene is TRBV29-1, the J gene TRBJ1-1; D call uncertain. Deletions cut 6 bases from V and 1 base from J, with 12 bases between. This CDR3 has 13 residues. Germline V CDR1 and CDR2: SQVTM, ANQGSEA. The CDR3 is CSVATPRNTEAFF. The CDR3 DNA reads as TGCAGCGTCGCGACTCCTAGGAACACTGAAGCTTTCTTT.

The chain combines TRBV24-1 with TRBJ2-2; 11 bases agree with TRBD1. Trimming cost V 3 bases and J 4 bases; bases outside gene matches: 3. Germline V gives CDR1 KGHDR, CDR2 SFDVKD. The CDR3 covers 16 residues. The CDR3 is CATSDPGTGGTGELFF. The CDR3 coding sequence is TGTGCCACCAGTGATCCCGGGACAGGGGGCACCGGGGAGCTGTTTTTT.